This T cell receptor beta chain stems from a study of OX40 agonist ivuxolimab in advanced cancers. Concerning the study at large: The costimulatory receptor OX40 (CD134) was targeted by ivuxolimab, a fully human IgG2 agonistic monoclonal antibody. Partial responses occurred in three dose-escalation patients: two with cutaneous melanoma and one with hepatocellular carcinoma. Patients were allowed to have had prior anti-PD-1, anti-PD-L1 or anti-CTLA-4 therapy, and approximately 40% of the dose-escalation patients had previously received checkpoint inhibitors. Intravenous ivuxolimab was administered to patients every 2 weeks at six dose levels: 0.01, 0.1, 0.3, 1.5, 3 and 10 mg/kg. Of the approximately 54 patients in dose escalation, around 19 had hepatocellular carcinoma, around 15 had melanoma, 9 had renal cell carcinoma and 9 had head and neck cancer. In the dose-escalation cohort, 82.7% of patients were male, and the mean age was around 60 years, with a range of roughly 20 to 80. Peripheral TCRbeta sequencing aimed to test whether ivuxolimab altered TCR sequence diversity and caused clonal T-cell expansion. The paper describes the monotherapy dose-escalation part (N ≈ 52 patients) of the phase I trial of ivuxolimab.

In regard to this clone: The target of this receptor is not known. No much larger clone exists at a distance of one base, and base qualities are not known.

CDR3 length: 16 amino acids, cysteine to phenylalanine. The kept DNA is CDR3 alone, 48 bases in frame from the first base. V trim: 5 bases; J trim: 7 bases; unmatched bases: 10. Taken from the germline V gene (reference sequence), the CDR1 and CDR2 loops are SEHNR and FQNEAQ. What the study reported, not specific to this receptor: After ivuxolimab, CD8+ T cells had more expanded clones than CD4+ T cells on average. Low levels of normalized T-cell clonal expansion were also shown by some nonresponding patients. At doses of 0.1 to 3.0 mg/kg, clonal expansion of both CD4+ and CD8+ T cells in blood was seen between baseline and week 6. Which antigens the clonally expanded peripheral T cells were specific for was not determined. In partial responders in the 0.1-3.0 mg/kg groups, normalized peripheral clonal expansion was found to be among the lowest, especially among CD8+ T cells.

Genomic DNA was extracted from sorted cells for sequencing of the TCRbeta CDR3 region. The immunoSEQ Assay was used for sequencing of TCRbeta CDR3 regions. This immuneACCESS table, as held by TCRdb, lists in-frame sequences with V and J called but not all clones. Of the missing ones, under half trace to an unresolved V gene in checked studies; the others have no known cause. Present in this sample are around 150,000 clones, under 95% of which were seen just once. The top ten clones comprise around 0.31% of the sample. The trial excluded patients who had a history of autoimmune disease or who were on systemic immunosuppression. In every dose cohort, peripheral blood was drawn for TCR sequencing at baseline, cycle 4 day 1, and cycle 7 day 1. Samples were obtained from an open-label, multicenter, first-in-human phase I dose-escalation trial of ivuxolimab. Adults with locally advanced or metastatic melanoma, renal cell, hepatocellular, or head and neck squamous cell carcinoma were enrolled in the trial. CD4+ and CD8+ T cells were sorted separately from peripheral blood before TCR sequencing.

The source is an adult with an advanced solid tumor such as melanoma, head and neck, liver or kidney cancer. The source material was CD4+ or CD8+ T cells sorted from blood, sampled in a trial of the OX40 agonist ivuxolimab. Recombination connected TRBV7-9 to TRBJ1-6; 8 bases in the junction line up with TRBD1. The CDR3: CASSTTRTGSNSPLHF. The DNA reads TGTGCCAGCAGCACTACTCGGACAGGGTCGAATTCACCCCTCCACTTT.